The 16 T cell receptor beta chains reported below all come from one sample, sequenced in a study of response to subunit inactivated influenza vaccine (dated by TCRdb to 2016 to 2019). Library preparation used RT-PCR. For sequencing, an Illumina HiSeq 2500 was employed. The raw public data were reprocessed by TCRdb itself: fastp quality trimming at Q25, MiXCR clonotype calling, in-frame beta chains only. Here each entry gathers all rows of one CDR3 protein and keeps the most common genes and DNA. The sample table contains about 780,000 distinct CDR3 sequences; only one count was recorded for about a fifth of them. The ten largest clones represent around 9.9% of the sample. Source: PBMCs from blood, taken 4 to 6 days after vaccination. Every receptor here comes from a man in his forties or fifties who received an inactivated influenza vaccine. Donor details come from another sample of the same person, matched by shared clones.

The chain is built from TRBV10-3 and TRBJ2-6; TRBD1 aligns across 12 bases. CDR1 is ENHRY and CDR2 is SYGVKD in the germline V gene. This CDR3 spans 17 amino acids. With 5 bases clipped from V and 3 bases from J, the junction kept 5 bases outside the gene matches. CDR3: CAISPGQGADGANVLTF. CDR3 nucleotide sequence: TGTGCCATCAGTCCGGGACAGGGGGCGGATGGGGCCAACGTCCTGACTTTC.

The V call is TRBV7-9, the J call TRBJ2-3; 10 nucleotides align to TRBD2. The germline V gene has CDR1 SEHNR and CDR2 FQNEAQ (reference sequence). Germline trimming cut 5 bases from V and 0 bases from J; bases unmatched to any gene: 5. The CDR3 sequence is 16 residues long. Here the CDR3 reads CASSHGLAASTDTQYF. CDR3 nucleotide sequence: TGTGCCAGCAGCCATGGACTAGCGGCAAGCACAGATACGCAGTATTTT.

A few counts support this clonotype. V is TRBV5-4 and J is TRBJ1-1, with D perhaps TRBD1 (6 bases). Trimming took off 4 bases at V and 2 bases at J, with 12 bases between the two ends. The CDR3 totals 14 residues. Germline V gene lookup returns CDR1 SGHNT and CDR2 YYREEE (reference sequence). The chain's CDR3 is CASSPWGGNTEAFF. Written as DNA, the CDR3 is TGTGCCAGCAGCCCCTGGGGGGGCAACACTGAAGCTTTCTTT. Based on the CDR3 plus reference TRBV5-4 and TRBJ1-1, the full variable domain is ETGVTQSPTHLIKTRGQQVTLRCSSQSGHNTVSWYQQALGQGPQFIFQYYREEENGRGNFPPRFSGLQFPNYSSELNVNALELDDSALYLCASSPWGGNTEAFFGQGTRLTVV.

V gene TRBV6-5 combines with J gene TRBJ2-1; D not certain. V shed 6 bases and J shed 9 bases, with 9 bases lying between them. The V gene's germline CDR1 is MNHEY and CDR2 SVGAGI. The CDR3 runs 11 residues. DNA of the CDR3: TGTGCCAGCAGCAAAGCTGGTGAGCAGTTCTTC. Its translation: CASSKAGEQFF.

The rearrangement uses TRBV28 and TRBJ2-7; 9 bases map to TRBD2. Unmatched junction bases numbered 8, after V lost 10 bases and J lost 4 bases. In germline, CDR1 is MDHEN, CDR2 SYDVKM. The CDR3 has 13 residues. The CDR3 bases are TGTGCCATCCAAGGCGGGGGGGAGTACGAGCAGTACTTC. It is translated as CAIQGGGEYEQYF.

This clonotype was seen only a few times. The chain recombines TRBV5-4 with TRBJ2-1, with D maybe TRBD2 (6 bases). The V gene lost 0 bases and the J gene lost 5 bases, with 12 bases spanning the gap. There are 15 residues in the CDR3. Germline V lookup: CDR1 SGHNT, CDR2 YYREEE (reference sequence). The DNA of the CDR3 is TGTGCCAGCAGCTTGGATATAGCGGTGAACAATGAGCAGTTCTTC. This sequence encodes CASSLDIAVNNEQFF.

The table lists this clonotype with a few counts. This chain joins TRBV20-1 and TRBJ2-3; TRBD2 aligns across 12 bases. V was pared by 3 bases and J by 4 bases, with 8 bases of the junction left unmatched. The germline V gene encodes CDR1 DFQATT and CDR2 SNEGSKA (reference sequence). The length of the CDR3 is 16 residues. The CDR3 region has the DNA TGCAGTGCTAGTAGATCTAGCGGGAGGGCCTCAGATACGCAGTATTTT. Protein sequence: CSASRSSGRASDTQYF.

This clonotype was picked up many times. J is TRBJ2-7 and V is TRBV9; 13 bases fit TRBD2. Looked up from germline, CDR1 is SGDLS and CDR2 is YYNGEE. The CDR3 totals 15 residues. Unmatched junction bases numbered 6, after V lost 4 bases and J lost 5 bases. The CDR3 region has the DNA TGTGCCAGCAGCCCCAAGACTAGCGGGAGGAACGAGCAGTACTTC. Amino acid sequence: CASSPKTSGRNEQYF.

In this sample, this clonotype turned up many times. The CDR3 DNA sequence: TGCAGTGCTAGAAACGACAGGGAGTCCTACAATGAGCAGTTCTTC. Protein product: CSARNDRESYNEQFF. The genes are TRBV20-1 and TRBJ2-1; 7 positions match TRBD1. The CDR3 runs 15 residues. CDR1 is DFQATT, CDR2 SNEGSKA, per germline (reference sequence). Losses at the gene ends were 2 bases for V and 1 base for J; bases not matched to a gene: 5.

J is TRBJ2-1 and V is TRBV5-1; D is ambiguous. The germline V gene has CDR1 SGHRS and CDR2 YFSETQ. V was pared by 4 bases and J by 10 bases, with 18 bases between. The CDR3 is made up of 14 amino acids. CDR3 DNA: TGCGCCAGCAGCCCCGGCCCAGGATCCGGCGAGCAGTTCTTC. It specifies CASSPGPGSGEQFF.

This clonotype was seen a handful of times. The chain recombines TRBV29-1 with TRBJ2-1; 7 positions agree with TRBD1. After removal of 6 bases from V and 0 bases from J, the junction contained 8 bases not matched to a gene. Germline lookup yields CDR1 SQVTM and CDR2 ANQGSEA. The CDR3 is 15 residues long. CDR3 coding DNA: TGCAGCGTGAAAAGACAGGGAAGCTCCTACAATGAGCAGTTCTTC. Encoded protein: CSVKRQGSSYNEQFF.

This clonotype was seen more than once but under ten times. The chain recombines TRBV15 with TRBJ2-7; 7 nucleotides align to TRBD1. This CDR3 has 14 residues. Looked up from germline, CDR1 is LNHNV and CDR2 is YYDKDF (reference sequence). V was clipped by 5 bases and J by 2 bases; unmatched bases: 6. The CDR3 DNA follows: TGTGCCACCAGCTGGGGACAGTCGACCTACGAGCAGTACTTC. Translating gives CATSWGQSTYEQYF.

CDR3 protein: CASKRDNSGNTIYF. Written as DNA, the CDR3 is TGTGCCAGCAAAAGGGACAACTCTGGAAACACCATATATTTT. This rearrangement joins TRBV6-1 to TRBJ1-3; TRBD1 might be the D (6 bases). V was shortened by 7 bases and J by 0 bases, with 10 bases between the two germline ends. The CDR3 sequence is 14 residues long. The germline CDR1 and CDR2 sequences are MNHNS and SASEGT.

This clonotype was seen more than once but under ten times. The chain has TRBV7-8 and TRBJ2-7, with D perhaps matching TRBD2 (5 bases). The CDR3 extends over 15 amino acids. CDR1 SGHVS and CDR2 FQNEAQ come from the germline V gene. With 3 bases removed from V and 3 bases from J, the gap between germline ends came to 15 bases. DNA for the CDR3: TGTGCCAGCAGCTTTGAGGGAGCCGGAGACTACGAGCAGTACTTC. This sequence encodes CASSFEGAGDYEQYF.

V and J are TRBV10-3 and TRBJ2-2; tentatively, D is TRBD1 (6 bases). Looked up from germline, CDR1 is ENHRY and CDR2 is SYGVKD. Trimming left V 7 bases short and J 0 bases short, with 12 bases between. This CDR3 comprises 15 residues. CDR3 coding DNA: TGTGCCATCAACCTAGGGGGACCGAACACCGGGGAGCTGTTTTTT. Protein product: CAINLGGPNTGELFF.

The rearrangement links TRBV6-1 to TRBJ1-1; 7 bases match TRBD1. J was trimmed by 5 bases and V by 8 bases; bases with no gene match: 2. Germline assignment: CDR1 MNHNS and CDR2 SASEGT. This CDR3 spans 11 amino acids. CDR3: CASHRGTEAFF. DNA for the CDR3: TGTGCCAGCCACAGGGGAACTGAAGCTTTCTTT.